This passage covers 30 T cell receptor beta chains from one sample sequenced in a study of cytomegalovirus exposure and HLA in healthy donors (dated by TCRdb to the late 2010s). The library was made by the immunoSEQ multiplex PCR assay. The multiplex PCR relied on a mix of 60 forward primers for TCR Vbeta segments and 13 reverse primers for TCR Jbeta segments. Imported from immuneACCESS, the table was reduced by TCRdb to in-frame sequences with V and J called. These copies leave out some clones; in studies compared against another copy, an unresolved V gene accounts for under half, and the cause of the remainder is not known. Here the sample has 100,000 to 150,000 clones; around 80% occur a single time. In total, the top ten clones hold approximately 11% of the sample. Sequenced input: PBMCs. These receptors were collected from a young man in good health and CMV-seropositive.

The chain's CDR3 is CASSLLRSDRAYEQYF. CDR3 sequence (DNA): TGTGCCAGCAGTTTATTACGCTCGGACAGGGCCTACGAGCAGTACTTC. The gene calls are TRBV27 and TRBJ2-7; 8 nucleotides align to TRBD1. The J segment lost 2 bases and the V segment lost 1 base, leaving 7 bases of the junction unmatched. CDR3 length: 16 amino acids. Germline-derived CDR1 and CDR2 are MNHEY and SMNVEV (reference sequence).

This clone appeared a few times. The chain uses TRBV19 and TRBJ1-5; TRBD1 matches 10 bases. V lost 6 bases and J lost 1; bases outside the gene matches: 0. CDR3 length: 14 residues. The germline CDR1 and CDR2 sequences are LNHDA and SQIVND (reference sequence). The CDR3 coding sequence is TGTGCCAGTAGGGACAGGGGGAGCAATCAGCCCCAGCATTTT. Amino acid sequence: CASRDRGSNQPQHF.

This clone occurred a few times. The rearrangement joins TRBV11-2 to TRBJ2-5; TRBD1 matches at 9 bases. The CDR3 extends over 16 amino acids. The germline gives CDR1 SGHAT, CDR2 FQNNGV. V shed 3 bases, J shed 1 base, and the junction held 6 bases outside the gene matches. The chain's CDR3 is CASSFGTGNTQETQYF. The CDR3 nucleotides read TGTGCCAGCAGCTTCGGGACAGGGAACACCCAAGAGACCCAGTACTTC.

This chain connects TRBV6-5 to TRBJ1-2, with 10 positions matching TRBD1. The trim removed 5 bases at V and 1 base at J, leaving 1 base unmatched. CDR3 length: 14 amino acids. CDR1 and CDR2 (germline): MNHEY, SVGAGI. CDR3 sequence: CASSGTGVNYGYTF. Written as DNA, the CDR3 is TGTGCCAGCAGTGGGACAGGGGTTAACTATGGCTACACCTTC.

J is TRBJ2-1 and V is TRBV5-6; D ambiguous. The V gene lost 3 bases and the J gene lost 8 bases, with 15 bases spanning the gap. Germline V lookup: CDR1 SGHDT, CDR2 YYEEEE. CDR3 length equals 14 residues. CDR3 amino acids: CASSSRSGVYEQFF. The CDR3 bases are TGTGCCAGCAGCTCTAGATCCGGAGTCTATGAGCAGTTCTTC.

CDR3 nucleotide sequence: TGCGCCAGCAGTGAAGCCAGGGGCCCCTACGAGCAGTACTTC. It codes for CASSEARGPYEQYF. The rearrangement links TRBV10-2 to TRBJ2-7; possibly TRBD1 for D (6 bases). The CDR3 length is 14 residues. V lost 3 bases, J lost 2 bases, and 11 bases lay in between. Germline V CDR1 and CDR2: WSHSY, SAAADI.

The genes are TRBV7-9 and TRBJ2-7; D is possibly TRBD2 (5 bases). This CDR3 has 14 residues. Germline CDR1 SEHNR, CDR2 FQNEAQ (reference sequence). Trimming left V 6 bases short and J 1 base short, with 13 bases between. This CDR3 reads CASSPGGLSYEQYF. DNA of the CDR3: TGTGCCAGCAGTCCCGGCGGGCTTTCCTACGAGCAGTACTTC.

In DNA form, the CDR3 reads TGCGCCAGCTCCAGGTTTAGGGGTCAAGTGAACACTGAAGCTTTCTTT. It is translated as CASSRFRGQVNTEAFF. The V call is TRBV5-1, the J call TRBJ1-1; D is possibly TRBD1 (5 bases). This CDR3 is 16 amino acids long. Per the germline V gene, CDR1 is SGHRS and CDR2 is YFSETQ. The V and J ends lost 7 bases and 0 bases respectively, with 19 bases between them. The whole variable domain, remainder taken from reference TRBV5-1 and TRBJ1-1, is KAGVTQTPRYLIKTRGQQVTLSCSPISGHRSVSWYQQTPGQGLQFLFEYFSETQRNKGNFPGRFSGRQFSNSRSEMNVSTLELGDSALYLCASSRFRGQVNTEAFFGQGTRLTVV.

The chain links TRBV5-1 to TRBJ2-3; TRBD2 matches 9 bases. CDR1 and CDR2 from the germline V gene are SGHRS and YFSETQ. The J segment lost 3 bases and the V segment lost 4 bases, leaving 3 bases of the junction unmatched. The CDR3 contains 14 residues. The DNA of the CDR3 is TGCGCCAGCAGCGGGGGACTAGCAACAGATACGCAGTATTTT. Translating gives CASSGGLATDTQYF.

DNA for the CDR3: TGTGCCAGCAGTTCCGGACAGGGGGCCCTCTATGGCTACACCTTC. As protein: CASSSGQGALYGYTF. J is TRBJ1-2 and V is TRBV28, with 11 nucleotides matching TRBD1. The CDR3 length is 15 residues. Losses at the gene ends were 4 bases for V and 4 bases for J; bases not matched to a gene: 5. Germline loops: CDR1 MDHEN, CDR2 SYDVKM.

V and J are TRBV2 and TRBJ2-5; 9 bases line up with TRBD2. The V and J ends lost 6 bases and 1 base, in that order; junction bases with no gene match: 6. This CDR3 has 15 residues. CDR1 and CDR2 (germline): SNHLY, FYNNEI. CDR3 sequence: CASRDLAGTQETQYF. The CDR3 DNA sequence: TGTGCCAGCAGGGATCTAGCGGGGACCCAAGAGACCCAGTACTTC. Based on the CDR3 plus reference TRBV2 and TRBJ2-5, the full variable domain is EPEVTQTPSHQVTQMGQEVILRCVPISNHLYFYWYRQILGQKVEFLVSFYNNEISEKSEIFDDQFSVERPDGSNFTLKIRSTKLEDSAMYFCASRDLAGTQETQYFGPGTRLLVL.

This chain links TRBV23-1 with TRBJ2-7, with D maybe TRBD1 (7 bases). TRBV23-1 is treated as an ORF (open reading frame) with a function not yet certain. V lost 2 bases to trimming and J lost 6 bases, with 32 bases between them. This CDR3 contains 20 residues. The CDR3 reads CASSQTLKYDREEASREQYF. DNA of the CDR3: TGCGCCAGCAGTCAAACCCTAAAGTACGACAGGGAGGAAGCCTCGCGCGAGCAGTACTTC.

V usage is TRBV19 and J usage is TRBJ2-1; D uncertain. The CDR3 is 17 residues long. Germline values: CDR1 LNHDA, CDR2 SQIVND (reference sequence). Trimming pared 2 bases from V and 0 bases from J, leaving 14 bases between. The CDR3 DNA follows: TGTGCCAGTAGTATATCCCAACTTGAAAACTCCTACAATGAGCAGTTCTTC. This encodes CASSISQLENSYNEQFF.

The DNA of the CDR3 is TGTGCCAGCAGTTCGACAGGGAACACTGAAGCTTTCTTT. It encodes CASSSTGNTEAFF. J is TRBJ1-1 and V is TRBV9; a possible D gene is TRBD1 (6 bases). This CDR3 has 13 amino acids. The germline V and J ends were trimmed by 5 bases and 1 base, with 9 bases remaining between them. Looked up from germline, CDR1 is SGDLS and CDR2 is YYNGEE.

The chain links TRBV7-8 to TRBJ2-1; D uncertain. The CDR3 consists of 14 residues. V gave up 5 bases and J gave up 0 bases, with 8 bases separating them. CDR1 and CDR2 from the germline V gene are SGHVS and FQNEAQ. CDR3 amino acids: CASSIIFSYNEQFF. CDR3 nucleotides: TGTGCCAGCAGCATAATATTCTCCTACAATGAGCAGTTCTTC.

The gene calls are TRBV5-4 and TRBJ1-4; 9 bases are shared with TRBD1. V shed 2 bases and J 8 bases; nucleotides not matched to a gene: 4. Germline CDR1 SGHNT, CDR2 YYREEE (reference sequence). The CDR3 totals 14 residues. In DNA, the CDR3 is TGTGCCAGCAGCTTACAGGGGGCGATGGAAAAACTGTTTTTT. Translating gives CASSLQGAMEKLFF.

The genes are TRBV4-3 and TRBJ2-2; D is unresolved. Between the trimmed V and J ends, which lost 2 bases and 5 bases, there was a span of 18 bases. Germline CDR1 is LGHNA and CDR2 is YSLEER. The CDR3 has 17 amino acids. CDR3 sequence reads: CASSQTITKGGTGELFF. DNA for the CDR3: TGCGCCAGCAGCCAAACCATAACAAAAGGCGGAACCGGGGAGCTGTTTTTT.

This clone was picked up one time. The rearrangement joins TRBV15 to TRBJ2-5; the D gene is possibly TRBD2 (5 bases). This CDR3 comprises 17 residues. The germline gives CDR1 LNHNV, CDR2 YYDKDF (reference sequence). V lost 5 bases and J lost 2, with 21 bases in between. The CDR3 reads CATSLMTTQRTQETQYF. CDR3 sequence (DNA): TGTGCCACCAGCCTTATGACTACACAGAGAACTCAAGAGACCCAGTACTTC.

Only one count was recorded for this clone. The J gene is TRBJ2-5, the V gene TRBV28; D is perhaps TRBD2 (5 bases). The CDR3 covers 13 residues. CDR1 and CDR2 from the germline V gene are MDHEN and SYDVKM. Trimming took off 8 bases at V and 5 bases at J, with 15 bases between the two ends. DNA of the CDR3: TGTGCCAGCCGCCTTCTAGCCTTTGAGACCCAGTACTTC. Translated: CASRLLAFETQYF.

V and J are TRBV19 and TRBJ2-7, with 7 bases fitting TRBD2. Germline V gene data show CDR1 as LNHDA and CDR2 as SQIVND (reference sequence). Losses at the gene ends were 7 bases for V and 2 bases for J; bases not matched to a gene: 11. This CDR3 is built from 15 residues. In nucleotides, the CDR3 is TGTGCCAGTATCTTTTCCCGGGCGGGGGCCTACGAGCAGTACTTC. Translated, it gives CASIFSRAGAYEQYF.

This clone was seen a single time. The genes are TRBV7-2 and TRBJ2-1; possibly TRBD1 for D (6 bases). The CDR3 contains 16 residues. Looked up from germline, CDR1 is SGHTA and CDR2 is FQGNSA. The V and J ends lost 5 bases and 0 bases respectively, with 14 bases between them. CDR3 sequence (DNA): TGTGCCAGCAGCAAAAGGACAGTGAGCTCCTACAATGAGCAGTTCTTC. This encodes CASSKRTVSSYNEQFF.

This chain connects TRBV9 to TRBJ1-2; 12 positions agree with TRBD1. CDR3 size: 21 residues. The germline V gene has CDR1 SGDLS and CDR2 YYNGEE. V lost 0 bases, J lost 5 bases, and 20 bases stayed unmatched. CDR3 amino acids: CASSVGFIGAEMGQGAYGYTF. The CDR3 nucleotides read TGTGCCAGCAGCGTAGGATTTATAGGAGCCGAAATGGGACAGGGGGCGTATGGCTACACCTTC.

This sequence joins TRBV25-1 and TRBJ2-4; 7 bases are shared with TRBD1. V shed 3 bases and J 0 bases; nucleotides not matched to a gene: 8. The CDR3 length is 17 residues. Germline V gene data show CDR1 as MGHDK and CDR2 as SYGVNS. CDR3 nucleotide sequence: TGTGCCAGCAGTGACCACGACAGGGTATTAGCCAAAAACATTCAGTACTTC. Translating it yields CASSDHDRVLAKNIQYF.

The chain joins TRBV9 to TRBJ2-1, with 10 positions matching TRBD2. Germline V lookup: CDR1 SGDLS, CDR2 YYNGEE. The length of the CDR3 is 17 residues. V gave up 1 base and J gave up 4 bases; unmatched junction bases: 8. In nucleotides, the CDR3 is TGTGCCAGCAGCGTAAGCGGGGGGGCAGGGGGGTACAATGAGCAGTTCTTC. Amino acids: CASSVSGGAGGYNEQFF.

This chain joins TRBV7-2 and TRBJ1-2, with a weak D call TRBD1 (5 bases). This CDR3 is 14 amino acids long. Germline CDR1 and CDR2: SGHTA and FQGNSA. V was pared by 1 base and J by 5 bases, with 11 bases between. CDR3 in DNA: TGTGCCAGCAGCTTAGACAGGCGAATGTATGGCTACACCTTC. The encoded protein is CASSLDRRMYGYTF.

The chain employs TRBV6-6 and TRBJ1-1; TRBD1 matches at 9 bases. The CDR3 has 15 amino acids. J gave up 6 bases and V 6 bases, and 11 bases lay outside the gene matches. CDR1 and CDR2 from the germline V gene are MNHNY and SVGAGI (reference sequence). The CDR3 loop reads CASRSPGTGIAEAFF. The CDR3 DNA sequence: TGTGCCAGCAGATCCCCCGGGACAGGGATCGCTGAAGCTTTCTTT.

The J gene is TRBJ1-4, the V gene TRBV25-1, with D possibly being TRBD1 (5 bases). Germline CDR1 and CDR2: MGHDK and SYGVNS. This CDR3 is built from 13 residues. V was cut by 6 bases and J by 5 bases, with 10 bases left in between. The CDR3 reads CASRTQGNEKLFF. CDR3 nucleotide sequence: TGTGCCAGCAGGACTCAGGGAAATGAAAAACTGTTTTTT.

The V and J genes are TRBV29-1 and TRBJ2-7; 8 nucleotides agree with TRBD2. Germline V gene data show CDR1 as SQVTM and CDR2 as ANQGSEA. The CDR3 consists of 13 residues. V trimming: 4 bases; J trimming: 2 bases; junction bases outside the gene matches: 4. This chain's CDR3 is CSVGLAGTYEQYF. The CDR3 DNA follows: TGCAGCGTTGGGCTAGCGGGCACCTACGAGCAGTACTTC.

The CDR3 sequence: CASLVRERSYNEQFF. CDR3 sequence (DNA): TGTGCCAGCCTCGTGCGGGAGAGGTCTTACAATGAGCAGTTCTTC. This sequence joins TRBV5-5 and TRBJ2-1; TRBD2 matches at 7 bases. The CDR3 is made up of 15 amino acids. CDR1 is SGHKS, CDR2 YYEKEE, per germline (reference sequence). The junction had 11 bases not matched to a gene; V was cut back by 7 bases and J by 4 bases.

The chain uses TRBV18 and TRBJ2-7; TRBD1 agrees at 7 bases. Germline assignment: CDR1 KGHSH and CDR2 LQKENI. J lost 6 bases, V lost 2 bases, and 13 bases had no gene match. This CDR3 comprises 16 residues. DNA of the CDR3: TGTGCCAGCTCACCAACCGACAGGGCCGGCGTCGGCGAGCAGTACTTC. Its protein product is CASSPTDRAGVGEQYF.